This T cell receptor (beta chain) emerged from a study of T cell repertoires in cytomegalovirus infection. Study-level background: Public signatures in TCR beta pointed to CMV infection and matching HLA type.

TCRdb reprocessed the reads via MiXCR and lists one record per CDR3 protein. The data hold about 130,000 distinct CDR3 sequences, with roughly 25% observed a single time. Study-wide findings and caveats: Cumulative frequency of public TCR beta families picked out carriers of CMV plus the relevant HLA. In two of eight donors, the top clonotype was HLA-C-restricted CMV-specific.

On this clonotype itself: Its specificity is unknown.

The V gene lost 5 bases and the J gene lost 3 bases, with 16 bases spanning the gap. There are 15 residues in the CDR3. Germline assignment: CDR1 MNHNS and CDR2 SASEGT. This chain connects TRBV6-1 to TRBJ1-1; a possible D gene is TRBD1 (5 bases). The sample was PBMCs, sequenced either directly or after in vitro stimulation (not recorded which). This receptor was obtained from a human donor in good health (CMV status not recorded). Some clones in this sample may be carry-over from other donors' samples. The CDR3 protein is CASSYNRTPYTEAFF. CDR3 DNA sequence: TGTGCCAGCAGTTATAATAGGACACCCTACACTGAAGCTTTCTTT.